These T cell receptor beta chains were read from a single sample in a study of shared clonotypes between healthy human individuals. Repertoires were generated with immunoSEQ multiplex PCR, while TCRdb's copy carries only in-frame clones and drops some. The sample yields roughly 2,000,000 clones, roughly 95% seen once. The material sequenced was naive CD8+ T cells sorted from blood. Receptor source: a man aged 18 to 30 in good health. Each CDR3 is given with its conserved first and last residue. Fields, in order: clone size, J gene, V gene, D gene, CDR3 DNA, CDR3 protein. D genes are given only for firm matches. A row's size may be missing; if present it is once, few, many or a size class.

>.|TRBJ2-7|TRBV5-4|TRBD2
TGTGCCAGTTCGATTAGCGGGAGTTCCGAGCAGTACTTC
CASSISGSSEQYF
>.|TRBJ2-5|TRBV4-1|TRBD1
TGCGCCAGCAGCCAACCCGGACAGGGTCTCACGGAGACCCAGTACTTC
CASSQPGQGLTETQYF
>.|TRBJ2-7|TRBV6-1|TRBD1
TGTGCCAGCGAATCTCGGGGACAGGGATCCGAGCAGTACTTC
CASESRGQGSEQYF
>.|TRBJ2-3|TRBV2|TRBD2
TGTGCCCGCGGGGGGGCTATCTTAGCAGATACGCAGTATTTT
CARGGAILADTQYF
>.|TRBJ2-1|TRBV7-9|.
TGTGCCAGCAGCCCTAGAACCAACTACAATGAGCAGTTCTTC
CASSPRTNYNEQFF
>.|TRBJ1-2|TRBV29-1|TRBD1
TGCAGCGTTCCGGGACAGGGTAACTATGGCTACACCTTC
CSVPGQGNYGYTF
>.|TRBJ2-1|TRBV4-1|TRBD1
TGCGCCAGCAGCCAGGTAGGACAGGACGGTAGGAATGAGCAGTTCTTC
CASSQVGQDGRNEQFF
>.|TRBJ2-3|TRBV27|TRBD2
TGTGCCAGCGGGACTAGCGGGGGAAGAACAGATACGCAGTATTTT
CASGTSGGRTDTQYF
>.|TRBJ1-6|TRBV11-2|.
TGTGCCAGCAGCTTAGCTCCCGAAAATAATTCACCCCTCCACTTT
CASSLAPENNSPLHF
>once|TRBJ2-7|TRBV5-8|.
TGTGCCAGCAGCCCTGGCGGCAGGGGTAGGGAGCAGTACTTC
CASSPGGRGREQYF
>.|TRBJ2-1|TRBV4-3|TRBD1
TGCGCCAGCAGCCAAGATACGGGGACAGGGGAAGATGAGCAGTTCTTC
CASSQDTGTGEDEQFF
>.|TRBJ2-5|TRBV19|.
TGTGCCAGTAGTTCCTCCTGGTTGAACCAAGAGACCCAGTACTTC
CASSSSWLNQETQYF
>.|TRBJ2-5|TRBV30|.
TGTGCCTGGGGCTGGGAGGACCAAGAGACCCAGTACTTC
CAWGWEDQETQYF
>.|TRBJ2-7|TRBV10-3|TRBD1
TGTGCCATCAGTTCAGGGGGCGAGCAGTACTTC
CAISSGGEQYF
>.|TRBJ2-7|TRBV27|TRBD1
TGTGCCAGCAGTTTCACGGGACAGAACTACGAGCAGTACTTC
CASSFTGQNYEQYF
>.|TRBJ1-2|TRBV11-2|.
TGTGCCAGCAGCTTAGCATCCGGGGACGGCTACACCTTC
CASSLASGDGYTF
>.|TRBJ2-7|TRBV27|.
TGTGCCAGCAGTTTCCAGGGGCCCTACGAGCAGTACTTC
CASSFQGPYEQYF
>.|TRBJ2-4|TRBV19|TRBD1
TGTGCCAGTAGTAGAGGGACAGGCCTTAACATTCAGTACTTC
CASSRGTGLNIQYF
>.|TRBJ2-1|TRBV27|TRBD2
TGTGCCAGCAGTCCAACAGCGGGGGAGTGGTTCTTC
CASSPTAGEWFF
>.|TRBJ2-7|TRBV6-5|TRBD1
TGTGCCAGCAGTTCCTCCGGGACAGGGACCCACGAGCAGTACTTC
CASSSSGTGTHEQYF
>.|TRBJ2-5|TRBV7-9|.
TGTGCCAGCAGCTTAGTCATGGCAGCCGAAGAGACCCAGTACTTC
CASSLVMAAEETQYF
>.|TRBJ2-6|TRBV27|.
TGTGCCAGCAGTTTATTATCTGAGGGCGCTGGGGCCAACGTCCTGACTTTC
CASSLLSEGAGANVLTF
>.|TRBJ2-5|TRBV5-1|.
TGCGCCAGCAGCCCGGACAGCCCGGGAGCTCAGTACTTC
CASSPDSPGAQYF
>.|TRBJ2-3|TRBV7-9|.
TGTGCCAGCAGCGCCGTTCCAGATACGCAGTATTTT
CASSAVPDTQYF
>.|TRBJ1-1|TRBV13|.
TGTGCCAGCAGCTTAGAGATCGGTGGGGGCCAGAAGACTGAAGCTTTCTTT
CASSLEIGGGQKTEAFF
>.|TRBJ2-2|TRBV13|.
TGTGCCAGCAGCTTAGCCAGGAACACCGGGGAGCTGTTTTTT
CASSLARNTGELFF
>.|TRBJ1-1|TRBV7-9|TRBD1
TGTGCCAGCAGCCCAGACCCAGGGGGGTGGTCGAACACTGAAGCTTTCTTT
CASSPDPGGWSNTEAFF
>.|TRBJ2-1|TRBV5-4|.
TGTGCCAGCAGCTTCTCGGGTTCCTACAATGAGCAGTTCTTC
CASSFSGSYNEQFF
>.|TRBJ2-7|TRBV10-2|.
TGCGCCAGCAGTGAACGGAGCTCCTACGAGCAGTACTTC
CASSERSSYEQYF
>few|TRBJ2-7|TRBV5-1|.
TGCGCCAGCCTCTACGAGCAGTACTTC
CASLYEQYF
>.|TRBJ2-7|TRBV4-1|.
TGCGCCAGCAGCGCGCGGGCGGCCTCCTACGAGCAGTACTTC
CASSARAASYEQYF
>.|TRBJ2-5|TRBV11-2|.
TGTGCCAGCAGTCAGACGACCGGGGTACAAGAGACCCAGTACTTC
CASSQTTGVQETQYF
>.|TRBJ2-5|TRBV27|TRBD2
TGTGCCAGCAGCCGGGGACTAGCGGGGAGGGAGACCCAGTACTTC
CASSRGLAGRETQYF
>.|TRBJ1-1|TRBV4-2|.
TGTGCCAGCAGCCAAGATCCTGGGGAATTACCGTACACTGAAGCTTTCTTT
CASSQDPGELPYTEAFF
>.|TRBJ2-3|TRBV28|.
TGTGCCAGCACCCAAGAGAGGATTTCAGATACGCAGTATTTT
CASTQERISDTQYF
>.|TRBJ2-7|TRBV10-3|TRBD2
TGTGCCATCAGTGAGTCGAGCCTTGTAGCGGGGGCCTACGAGCAGTACTTC
CAISESSLVAGAYEQYF
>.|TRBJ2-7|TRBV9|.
TGTGCCAGCAGCGCAGCCTTCGGGGCCGAGCAGTACTTC
CASSAAFGAEQYF
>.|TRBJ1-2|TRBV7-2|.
TGTGCCAGCAGCTTAGGGCTCAGCAGCTATGGCTACACCTTC
CASSLGLSSYGYTF
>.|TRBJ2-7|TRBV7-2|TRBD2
TGTGCCAGCAGCTTGGAGGGACTACACTACGAGCAGTACTTC
CASSLEGLHYEQYF
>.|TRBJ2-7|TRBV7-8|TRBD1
TGTGCCAGCAGCTCTAAATCGACAGGGACAGCCTACGAGCAGTACTTC
CASSSKSTGTAYEQYF
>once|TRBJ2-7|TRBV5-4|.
TGTGCCAGCAGCTTGGGAACTCCAGCGGACTTTGTCTCCTACGAGCAGTACTTC
CASSLGTPADFVSYEQYF
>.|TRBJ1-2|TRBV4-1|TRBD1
TGCGCCAGCAGCCACTCACAGGGGGCGGATGGCTACACCTTC
CASSHSQGADGYTF
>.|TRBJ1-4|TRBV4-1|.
TGCGCCAGCAGCCAAGAGGCAGGGACCTTAGATGAAAAACTGTTTTTT
CASSQEAGTLDEKLFF
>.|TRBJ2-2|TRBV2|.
TGTGCCAGCGACGGTCTTTCCTCGAACACCGGGGAGCTGTTTTTT
CASDGLSSNTGELFF